The next 8 T cell receptor beta chains were all read from a single sample in a study of blood T cell repertoires in COVID-19. Some clones are missing from TCRdb's copy, which holds only in-frame ones; the method was immunoSEQ multiplex PCR. Among roughly 41,000 clones listed, 86% were seen once. The sequenced sample consisted of PBMCs or T cells enriched from blood (not recorded which). Receptors originate from a woman aged 50 to 60 who had recovered from COVID-19.

The chain carries TRBV6-2 or TRBV6-3 and TRBJ2-7; possible D gene TRBD1, 5 bases. V gave up 6 bases and J gave up 2 bases, with 17 bases separating them. Germline-derived CDR1 and CDR2 are MNHEY and SVGEGT. The CDR3 totals 15 residues. The CDR3 reads CASSILQAFTYEQYF. DNA of the CDR3: TGTGCCAGCAGCATACTACAGGCATTTACCTACGAGCAGTACTTC.

V is TRBV4-1 and J is TRBJ2-1; D remains ambiguous. Between the trimmed V and J ends, which lost 0 bases and 8 bases, there was a span of 14 bases. Germline loops: CDR1 MGHRA, CDR2 YSYEKL. The length of the CDR3 is 15 residues. CDR3 sequence reads: CASSQDGMMGYEQFF. CDR3 coding DNA: TGCGCCAGCAGCCAAGATGGAATGATGGGCTATGAGCAGTTCTTC.

The chain's CDR3 is CASGGSRETTEAFF. The DNA for the CDR3 is TGCGCCAGCGGCGGCTCGCGGGAAACCACTGAAGCTTTCTTT. The chain has TRBV10-1 and TRBJ1-1; D uncertain. The CDR3 contains 14 residues. Trimming stripped 8 bases from V and 4 bases from J, with 17 bases between. CDR1 and CDR2 (germline): WNHNN, SYGVQD (reference sequence).

The chain uses TRBV9 and TRBJ2-3; D is unresolved. V lost 0 bases to trimming and J lost 5 bases, with 16 bases between them. There are 16 residues in the CDR3. Germline loops: CDR1 SGDLS, CDR2 YYNGEE. This CDR3 reads CASSVGVATTGDTQYF. In DNA, the CDR3 is TGTGCCAGCAGCGTAGGGGTGGCTACGACGGGAGATACGCAGTATTTT.

V is TRBV30 and J is TRBJ2-5, with D uncertain. The germline CDR1 and CDR2 sequences are GTSNPN and SVGIG (reference sequence). The CDR3 runs to 14 residues. V lost 0 bases, J lost 9 bases, and 17 bases lay in between. The CDR3 sequence: CAWSVTANQGAQYF. The CDR3 region has the DNA TGTGCCTGGAGTGTGACTGCTAACCAAGGTGCCCAGTACTTC.

The rearrangement joins TRBV28 to TRBJ1-1; tentative D call: TRBD1 (5 bases). The CDR3 contains 14 residues. V was pared by 5 bases and J by 1 base, with 11 bases between. Germline V gives CDR1 MDHEN, CDR2 SYDVKM. The CDR3 region is CASSRDLGNTEAFF. In nucleotides, the CDR3 is TGTGCCAGCAGTCGGGACTTGGGGAACACTGAAGCTTTCTTT.

Here the CDR3 reads CASSYGGQTVLGGYTF. The DNA for the CDR3 is TGTGCCAGCAGTTATGGAGGACAGACGGTACTTGGAGGCTACACCTTC. The chain couples TRBV5-5 to TRBJ1-2, with D perhaps matching TRBD1 (6 bases). The ends were cut back, 5 bases at V and 8 bases at J, with 25 bases in the middle. CDR1 and CDR2 (germline): SGHKS, YYEKEE (reference sequence). The CDR3 is 16 residues long. Full variable domain (remainder filled in from reference TRBV5-5 and TRBJ1-2): DAGVTQSPTHLIKTRGQQVTLRCSPISGHKSVSWYQQVLGQGPQFIFQYYEKEERGRGNFPDRFSARQFPNYSSELNVNALLLGDSALYLCASSYGGQTVLGGYTFGSGTRLTVV.

J is TRBJ1-1 and V is TRBV7-2; D might be TRBD1 (5 bases). The germline V gene has CDR1 SGHTA and CDR2 FQGNSA. The CDR3 consists of 13 residues. V lost 5 bases to trimming and J lost 7 bases, with 14 bases between them. In nucleotides, the CDR3 is TGTGCCAGCAGCCGTCGACAGAGGCTTGAAGCTTTCTTT. Protein sequence: CASSRRQRLEAFF.